The 24 T cell receptor beta chains listed next were all sequenced from one sample in a study of cytomegalovirus exposure and HLA in healthy donors. Amplification used 60 Vbeta primers and 13 Jbeta primers. Profiling relied on immunoSEQ multiplex PCR, and the TCRdb table lists in-frame clones only, not all of them. The repertoire holds approximately 210,000 clones, with roughly 82% as singletons. Sequencing was performed on PBMCs. Receptors originate from a man in his forties in good health and CMV-seropositive.

The V gene is TRBV27, the J gene TRBJ2-1; a weak D match, TRBD2 (6 bases). There are 15 residues in the CDR3. The ends were cut back, 3 bases at V and 5 bases at J, with 14 bases in the middle. Germline assignment: CDR1 MNHEY and CDR2 SMNVEV (reference sequence). Here the CDR3 reads CASSFGGIGDNEQFF. Here the CDR3 DNA reads TGTGCCAGCAGTTTTGGCGGGATAGGCGACAATGAGCAGTTCTTC.

V gene TRBV11-2 combines with J gene TRBJ2-5; D might be TRBD2 (6 bases). V gave up 3 bases and J gave up 5 bases, with 13 bases separating them. Germline V lookup: CDR1 SGHAT, CDR2 FQNNGV. This CDR3 spans 14 amino acids. CDR3 nucleotides: TGTGCCAGCAGCTTTTTGGCCGGAGGGGAGACCCAGTACTTC. Translating gives CASSFLAGGETQYF.

The V call is TRBV15, the J call TRBJ2-7; TRBD1 matches at 9 bases. The CDR3 length is 13 residues. Per the germline V gene, CDR1 is LNHNV and CDR2 is YYDKDF (reference sequence). The trim removed 2 bases at V and 6 bases at J, leaving 2 bases unmatched. CDR3 in amino acids: CATSRQTGGEQYV. DNA of the CDR3: TGTGCCACCAGCAGACAGACAGGGGGCGAGCAGTACGTC.

The V gene is TRBV10-3, the J gene TRBJ2-1, with 8 bases fitting TRBD2. The CDR3 consists of 15 residues. Germline V gives CDR1 ENHRY, CDR2 SYGVKD. Germline trimming cut 3 bases from V and 2 bases from J; bases unmatched to any gene: 3. As DNA, the CDR3 is TGTGCCATCAGTGACGGGAGGGGCCCCTACAATGAGCAGTTCTTC. Protein: CAISDGRGPYNEQFF.

Worth noting for this clone: At the DNA level, this CDR3 is encoded by other sequences in the same sample as well. The gene calls are TRBV27 and TRBJ1-1, with D uncertain. The germline V and J ends were trimmed by 5 bases and 4 bases, with 11 bases remaining between them. CDR1 MNHEY and CDR2 SMNVEV come from the germline V gene (reference sequence). The CDR3 is 13 residues long. CDR3 protein: CASSSRAGTEAFF. The CDR3 DNA reads TGTGCCAGCAGTAGCCGCGCGGGCACTGAAGCTTTCTTT.

The CDR3, as DNA: TGTGCCAGCAGTTACCTGGGACAGGGGAACTATGGCTACACCTTC. Amino acid sequence: CASSYLGQGNYGYTF. This chain links TRBV6-6 with TRBJ1-2, with TRBD1 matching over 10 bases. Trimming removed 2 bases from V and 2 bases from J; junction bases left unmatched: 2. The CDR3 is made up of 15 amino acids. The germline V gene has CDR1 MNHNY and CDR2 SVGAGI (reference sequence).

To note about this clone: Additional DNA sequences in this sample encode the identical CDR3. The V and J genes are TRBV5-1 and TRBJ2-3; D might be TRBD2 (5 bases). V was clipped by 0 bases and J by 4 bases, with 9 bases between them. CDR1 and CDR2 (germline): SGHRS, YFSETQ. The CDR3 length is 14 residues. CDR3 protein: CASSLVAGSDTQYF. The CDR3 nucleotides are TGCGCCAGCAGCTTGGTTGCGGGCTCAGATACGCAGTATTTT.

V and J are TRBV28 and TRBJ2-7, with 10 bases lining up with TRBD1. The germline gives CDR1 MDHEN, CDR2 SYDVKM. This CDR3 region has 17 residues. Trimming removed 4 bases from V and 0 bases from J; junction bases left unmatched: 9. The DNA of the CDR3 is TGTGCCAGCAGTTCACCGGGACAGGGGATGATCTCCTACGAGCAGTACTTC. This encodes CASSSPGQGMISYEQYF.

This clone was seen a few times. This chain connects TRBV11-2 to TRBJ1-1, with D uncertain. Germline CDR1 reads SGHAT; CDR2 reads FQNNGV. CDR3 length: 12 amino acids. V lost 8 bases and J 2 bases, leaving 9 bases between the germline ends. This CDR3 is CASGQFNTEAFF. The CDR3 DNA follows: TGTGCCAGCGGGCAGTTTAACACTGAAGCTTTCTTT.

CDR3 nucleotide sequence: TGTGCCAGCAGTGGGGGACTAGCGGGAGAGGCCGGGGAGCTGTTTTTT. Encoded protein: CASSGGLAGEAGELFF. The chain uses TRBV6-1 and TRBJ2-2; the match to TRBD2 covers 14 bases. The CDR3 sequence is 16 residues long. After removal of 4 bases from V and 6 bases from J, the junction contained 4 bases not matched to a gene. CDR1 is MNHNS, CDR2 SASEGT, per germline.

The table lists this clone with a few counts. The chain employs TRBV13 and TRBJ1-2; TRBD1 is a possible D gene (5 bases). Looked up from germline, CDR1 is PRHDT and CDR2 is FYEKMQ (reference sequence). V shed 5 bases and J shed 6 bases, with 13 bases lying between them. The CDR3 contains 13 residues. As DNA, the CDR3 is TGTGCCAGCAGCCCCGCGGGGGAGGATGGCTACACCTTC. Amino acids: CASSPAGEDGYTF.

In this sample, this clone turned up a few times. The chain couples TRBV5-6 to TRBJ2-1, with 7 nucleotides matching TRBD1. From germline, CDR1 is SGHDT and CDR2 YYEEEE. V was pared by 3 bases and J by 9 bases, with 15 bases of the junction left unmatched. The CDR3 has 16 amino acids. The CDR3: CASSSSAGTVEGEQFF. The CDR3 DNA reads as TGTGCCAGCAGCTCGTCCGCCGGGACAGTAGAAGGTGAGCAGTTCTTC. Variable domain in full (rest from reference TRBV5-6 and TRBJ2-1): DAGVTQSPTHLIKTRGQQVTLRCSPKSGHDTVSWYQQALGQGPQFIFQYYEEEERQRGNFPDRFSGHQFPNYSSELNVNALLLGDSALYLCASSSSAGTVEGEQFFGPGTRLTVL.

This clone was recorded only once. The chain has TRBV12-5 and TRBJ2-2, with 7 bases that match TRBD1. The CDR3 is made up of 15 amino acids. Looked up from germline, CDR1 is LGHNT and CDR2 is FRNRAP. With 8 bases clipped from V and 4 bases from J, the junction kept 10 bases outside the gene matches. In DNA, the CDR3 is TGTGCTAGTTGCCCCGAGGGACAGATCACCGGGGAGCTGTTTTTT. Translation gives CASCPEGQITGELFF.

The rearrangement joins TRBV18 to TRBJ1-5; D unclear. CDR3 length: 15 amino acids. Trimming removed 2 bases at V and 0 bases at J, with 8 bases between. Germline CDR1 reads KGHSH; CDR2 reads LQKENI. Written as DNA, the CDR3 is TGTGCCAGCTCACCAGGAGTTGATAGCAATCAGCCCCAGCATTTT. Protein sequence: CASSPGVDSNQPQHF.

The rearrangement joins TRBV5-4 to TRBJ2-1; 14 bases are shared with TRBD2. CDR3 size: 14 residues. CDR1 and CDR2 (germline): SGHNT, YYREEE (reference sequence). Trimming at V came to 4 bases and at J to 12 bases, leaving 6 bases not matched to a gene. The CDR3 region has the DNA TGTGCCAGCAGCAGCGGACTAGCGGGAGGCCCGCAGTTCTTC. Translation: CASSSGLAGGPQFF.

The gene calls are TRBV9 and TRBJ2-4; TRBD1 agrees at 9 bases. The V and J ends lost 3 bases and 9 bases, in that order; junction bases with no gene match: 7. The CDR3 has 14 residues. The V gene's germline CDR1 is SGDLS and CDR2 YYNGEE. The chain's CDR3 is CASSAGTGYSIQYF. The CDR3 region has the DNA TGTGCCAGCAGCGCCGGGACAGGGTACAGCATTCAGTACTTC.

The V gene is TRBV4-1, the J gene TRBJ2-5; a weak D match, TRBD1 (6 bases). Germline CDR1 is MGHRA and CDR2 is YSYEKL. The ends were cut back, 1 base at V and 4 bases at J, with 16 bases in the middle. The CDR3 runs 16 residues. CDR3 coding DNA: TGCGCCAGCAGCCAAGGGGGAAGGGGGTCCACAGAGACCCAGTACTTC. Protein product: CASSQGGRGSTETQYF.

The CDR3 sequence: CASSPYQGGSYNEQFF. As DNA, the CDR3 is TGTGCCAGCAGCCCCTACCAGGGGGGCTCCTACAATGAGCAGTTCTTC. The J gene is TRBJ2-1, the V gene TRBV7-8; TRBD1 might be the D (7 bases). V gave up 5 bases and J gave up 0 bases, with 14 bases separating them. The CDR3 length is 16 residues. Germline V gene lookup returns CDR1 SGHVS and CDR2 FQNEAQ.

This CDR3 reads CASILQGLIYNEQFF. CDR3 bases: TGTGCCAGCATCCTTCAGGGACTAATATACAATGAGCAGTTCTTC. The chain combines TRBV2 with TRBJ2-1; 7 nucleotides match TRBD2. The junction had 10 bases not matched to a gene; V was cut back by 7 bases and J by 4 bases. Germline V lookup: CDR1 SNHLY, CDR2 FYNNEI. The CDR3 is 15 amino acids.

This clone was detected a few times. The chain uses TRBV2 and TRBJ2-3; 7 nucleotides match TRBD2. This CDR3 contains 13 residues. Germline lookup yields CDR1 SNHLY and CDR2 FYNNEI. With 8 bases clipped from V and 3 bases from J, the junction kept 5 bases outside the gene matches. CDR3 protein: CASYRDYTDTQYF. CDR3 nucleotide sequence: TGTGCCAGCTACCGGGACTATACAGATACGCAGTATTTT.

The count of this clone is one. This chain links TRBV4-1 with TRBJ1-1, with D perhaps TRBD1 (6 bases). The germline CDR1 and CDR2 sequences are MGHRA and YSYEKL. With 2 bases removed from V and 1 base from J, the gap between germline ends came to 20 bases. The CDR3 spans 18 residues. CDR3 protein: CASSQFGPRTGKNTEAFF. CDR3 DNA: TGCGCCAGCAGCCAATTTGGCCCGCGAACAGGGAAGAACACTGAAGCTTTCTTT.

The rearrangement links TRBV5-4 to TRBJ2-7, with 8 bases lining up with TRBD2. The V gene end was trimmed by 3 bases and the J gene end by 5 bases; junction bases not matched to a gene: 13. Germline V gene sequence: CDR1 SGHNT, CDR2 YYREEE (reference sequence). The CDR3 is made up of 16 amino acids. The CDR3 nucleotides read TGTGCCAGCAGCTCAAACCCCGGGACTAGTGCTGACGAGCAGTACTTC. Protein product: CASSSNPGTSADEQYF.

This rearrangement joins TRBV5-4 to TRBJ2-1; the D gene is possibly TRBD1 (6 bases). Trimming stripped 0 bases from V and 8 bases from J, with 12 bases between. Germline V gene sequence: CDR1 SGHNT, CDR2 YYREEE (reference sequence). This CDR3 is built from 14 residues. The CDR3 DNA follows: TGTGCCAGCAGCTTGGCCCTCGAGGGGGATGAGCAGTTCTTC. Translated: CASSLALEGDEQFF.

The chain is built from TRBV27 and TRBJ1-4; 7 bases align to TRBD1. CDR3 size: 14 residues. Trimming took 6 bases from V and 4 from J; bases not matched to a gene: 5. Germline CDR1 is MNHEY and CDR2 is SMNVEV (reference sequence). The CDR3 loop is CASSDRDSNEKLFF. DNA for the CDR3: TGTGCCAGCAGCGACCGGGACAGTAATGAAAAACTGTTTTTT.